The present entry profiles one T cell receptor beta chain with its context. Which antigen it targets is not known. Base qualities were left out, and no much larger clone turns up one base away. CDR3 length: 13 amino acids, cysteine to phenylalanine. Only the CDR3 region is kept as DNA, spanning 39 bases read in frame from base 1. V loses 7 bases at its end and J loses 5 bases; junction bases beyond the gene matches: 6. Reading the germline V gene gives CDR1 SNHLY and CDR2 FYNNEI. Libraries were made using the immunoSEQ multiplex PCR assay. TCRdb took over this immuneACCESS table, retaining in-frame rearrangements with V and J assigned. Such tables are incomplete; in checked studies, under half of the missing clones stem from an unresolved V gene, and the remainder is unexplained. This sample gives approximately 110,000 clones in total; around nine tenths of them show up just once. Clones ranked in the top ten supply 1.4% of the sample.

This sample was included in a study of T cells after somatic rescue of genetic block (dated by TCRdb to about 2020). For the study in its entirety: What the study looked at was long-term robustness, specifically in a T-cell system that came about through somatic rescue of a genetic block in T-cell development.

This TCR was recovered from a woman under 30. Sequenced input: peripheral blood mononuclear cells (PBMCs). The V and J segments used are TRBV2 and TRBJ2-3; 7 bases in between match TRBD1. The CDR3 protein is CASKGTDLDTQYF. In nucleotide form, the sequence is TGTGCCAGCAAGGGGACAGACCTAGATACGCAGTATTTT.